This T cell receptor beta chain derives from a study of blood T cell repertoires in COVID-19. Losses at the gene ends were 5 bases for V and 3 bases for J; bases not matched to a gene: 7. Germline CDR1 and CDR2: LNHDA and SQIVND (reference sequence). The CDR3 runs 15 residues. TCRdb's table, derived via immunoSEQ multiplex PCR, lists solely in-frame clones and lacks some. Of some 100,000 clones listed, roughly 80% are singletons. Sequenced: peripheral blood. The chain recombines TRBV19 with TRBJ2-3; 8 bases match TRBD1. The sequence was collected from a man between 45 and 60 years old with acute or convalescent COVID-19. This CDR3 is CASSPQGDTTDTQYF. CDR3 nucleotide sequence: TGTGCCAGTAGTCCACAGGGGGACACGACAGATACGCAGTATTTT.